A selection of T cell receptor beta chains follows, all from one sample in a study of T cell responses to AZD1222 COVID-19 vaccine. TCRdb's table, derived via immunoSEQ multiplex PCR, lists solely in-frame clones and lacks some. The sample has roughly 70,000 clones, 85% seen once. The sample here was peripheral blood, taken on day 0 of AZD1222 vaccination. The receptors were gathered from an adult in good health. CDR3s include the opening cysteine and the closing phenylalanine or tryptophan. The order of the fields is V gene, J gene, clone size, D gene, CDR3 protein, CDR3 DNA. D genes are given only for firm matches. Expanded clones are given a class, and other clones once, few, many or no size at all.

TRBV6-6,TRBJ2-3,.,TRBD2,CASRGTSGGSTDTQYF,TGTGCCAGCAGGGGCACTAGCGGGGGCAGCACAGATACGCAGTATTTT
TRBV28,TRBJ2-1,.,.,CASSSSSGREVEQFF,TGTGCCAGCAGTTCATCTTCGGGACGAGAAGTAGAGCAGTTCTTC
TRBV3-1/TRBV3-2,TRBJ1-1,many,TRBD1,CASSRTGNMNTEAFF,TGTGCCAGCAGCCGGACAGGGAACATGAACACTGAAGCTTTCTTT
TRBV2,TRBJ1-2,.,TRBD1,CARENVGQGDGYTF,TGTGCCAGGGAGAATGTGGGACAGGGGGATGGCTACACCTTC
TRBV7-3,TRBJ1-1,.,.,CASSFKLNTEAFF,TGTGCCAGCAGCTTCAAGCTGAACACTGAAGCTTTCTTT
TRBV6-5,TRBJ1-2,.,.,CASRKPGQGQGYTF,TGTGCCAGCAGAAAACCGGGACAAGGCCAGGGCTACACCTTC
TRBV5-1,TRBJ2-7,.,.,CASRRSGEQYF,TGCGCCAGCCGCCGGAGCGGCGAGCAGTACTTC
TRBV13,TRBJ2-7,.,.,CASSLRDGGLKQYF,TGTGCCAGCAGCCTCCGGGATGGGGGCTTGAAGCAGTACTTC
TRBV13,TRBJ2-2,.,.,CASSLSRRELFF,TGTGCCAGCAGCTTATCCCGGCGGGAGCTGTTTTTT
TRBV1,TRBJ1-1,.,.,CTSSPQTAQGVDTEAFF,TGCACCAGCAGCCCACAAACGGCACAGGGGGTAGACACTGAAGCTTTCTTT
TRBV4-1,TRBJ2-6,.,.,CASSQDPSSVSGANVLTF,TGCGCCAGCAGCCAAGATCCCAGCAGCGTCTCTGGGGCCAACGTCCTGACTTTC
TRBV7-9,TRBJ1-2,medium-sized,.,CASSLALSHYGYTF,TGTGCCAGCAGCTTAGCGCTGAGCCACTATGGCTACACCTTC
TRBV9,TRBJ1-3,few,.,CASSVDAGNTIYF,TGTGCCAGCAGCGTAGACGCGGGAAACACCATATATTTT
TRBV5-4,TRBJ2-7,.,TRBD1,CASSAPGQLHYEQYF,TGTGCCAGCAGCGCCCCGGGACAGTTACACTACGAGCAGTACTTC
TRBV2,TRBJ1-5,few,.,CASSEIEGDSNQPQHF,TGTGCCAGCAGTGAGATCGAGGGGGATAGCAATCAGCCCCAGCATTTT